A selection of T cell receptor beta chains follows, all from one sample in a study of stem cell transplantation in POMP-related autoinflammatory disease. Clones were read by immunoSEQ multiplex PCR, and TCRdb kept only the in-frame ones, dropping some. The data show 9,000 to 10,000 clones, around 79% seen once. The material sequenced was CD4+ T cells from PBMCs, taken after stem cell transplantation. The receptor source for this set is a human patient with POMP-related autoinflammation and immune dysregulation (PRAID). A share of the T cells may be of graft donor origin. Each CDR3 is given with its conserved first and last residue. A D gene is named only where the DNA matches it firmly. Clone size, where shown, is once, few, many, or a class for clones that have expanded.

d_gene	v_gene	abundance	j_gene	CDR3nt	CDR3aa
TRBD1	TRBV6-6	medium-sized	TRBJ1-5	TGTGCCAGCAGTTCTACCGGACAGGGCTTCAATCAGCCCCAGCATTTT	CASSSTGQGFNQPQHF
TRBD2	TRBV7-3	NA	TRBJ2-5	TGTGCCAGCAGCTTCATTAGCGGGAGACAAGAGACCCAGTACTTC	CASSFISGRQETQYF
NA	TRBV19	NA	TRBJ2-5	TGTGCCAGTAGTATGTCGGGGGGCCGGGAGACCCAGTACTTC	CASSMSGGRETQYF
NA	TRBV3-1/TRBV3-2	NA	TRBJ2-6	TGTGCCAGCAGCCAAGGTTTCAGGAGATCTGGGGCCAACGTCCTGACTTTC	CASSQGFRRSGANVLTF
NA	TRBV6-5	once	TRBJ1-5	TGTGCCAGCAGTTACTCTGGGGTCGGGCAGCCCCAGCATTTT	CASSYSGVGQPQHF
TRBD2	TRBV6-5	NA	TRBJ2-1	TGTGCCAGCAGTTACTCCGGGACTAGCACTAATGAGCAGTTCTTC	CASSYSGTSTNEQFF
NA	TRBV6-5	large	TRBJ1-2	TGTGCCAGCATCGCGGCTAACTATGGCTACACCTTC	CASIAANYGYTF
NA	TRBV4-3	NA	TRBJ1-3	TGCGCCAGCAGCCCTTCCCAGGGAAACACCATATATTTT	CASSPSQGNTIYF
NA	TRBV28	few	TRBJ2-7	TGTGCCAGCAGTTTATTGGTTCGGCCACGGGCAAACTACGAGCAGTACTTC	CASSLLVRPRANYEQYF
NA	TRBV6-5	NA	TRBJ1-2	TGTGCCAGCAGTTTATCATGGGACACTGGGACCTATGGCTACACCTTC	CASSLSWDTGTYGYTF
NA	TRBV7-9	once	TRBJ2-1	TGTGCCAGCAGCTTTGAAGGGAGGCTGTTCAATGAGCAGTTCTTC	CASSFEGRLFNEQFF
NA	TRBV19	NA	TRBJ2-3	TGTGCCAGTAGTAGCAGAGCTGCCACGCAGTATTTT	CASSSRAATQYF
TRBD2	TRBV5-4	NA	TRBJ2-1	TGTGCCAGCAGCCCCACTAGCGGGAGGGCCCCGGGGAATGAGCAGTTCTTC	CASSPTSGRAPGNEQFF
NA	TRBV5-1	NA	TRBJ1-4	TGCGCCAGCAGCTTCGGCGACCAACCGAATGAAAAACTGTTTTTT	CASSFGDQPNEKLFF
TRBD2	TRBV5-5	NA	TRBJ2-1	TGTGCCAGCAGTGGGGCTAGCGGGAGGTTTGAGCAGTTCTTC	CASSGASGRFEQFF
NA	TRBV29-1	NA	TRBJ1-3	TGCAGCGTTGAGCAGGGGAACGCTGGAAACACCATATATTTT	CSVEQGNAGNTIYF
TRBD2	TRBV5-4	once	TRBJ2-1	TGTGCCAGCAGCTTGAATAGCGGGGGTGCCTACAATGAGCAGTTCTTC	CASSLNSGGAYNEQFF
NA	TRBV6-5	NA	TRBJ2-6	TGTGCCAGCAGTTTAGTCTCTGGGGCCAACGTCCTGACTTTC	CASSLVSGANVLTF
NA	TRBV5-1	NA	TRBJ2-7	TGCGCCAGCAGCTTGGGACAGGTCCCCTACGAGCAGTACTTC	CASSLGQVPYEQYF
NA	TRBV7-9	NA	TRBJ2-2	TGTGCCAGCAGCTTAGGAGTTTCGGCCGGGGAGCTGTTTTTT	CASSLGVSAGELFF
TRBD2	TRBV11-3	NA	TRBJ2-3	TGTGCCAGCAGCTTAGGGTGGACTAGCGGGAGCAGAACAGATACGCAGTATTTT	CASSLGWTSGSRTDTQYF
NA	TRBV30	NA	TRBJ2-7	TGTGCCTGGGGACCGGGACTGAGCATCTACGAGCAGTACTTC	CAWGPGLSIYEQYF
TRBD2	TRBV6-4	NA	TRBJ2-1	TGTGCCAGCAGTTCCGGACTAGCTGGTGAGCAGTTCTTC	CASSSGLAGEQFF
TRBD2	TRBV9	NA	TRBJ2-3	TGTGCCAGCAGCGTAGGCTTGGGACTAGCGGGAGGGCGGGATACGCAGTATTTT	CASSVGLGLAGGRDTQYF
TRBD2	TRBV19	NA	TRBJ2-3	TGTGCCAGTAGTAGATCGAGCGGGGCTAAGACAGATACGCAGTATTTT	CASSRSSGAKTDTQYF
TRBD2	TRBV7-9	few	TRBJ2-1	TGTGCCAGCAGCTTAGGGGGGACTAGCGGGAGCCACAATGAGCAGTTCTTC	CASSLGGTSGSHNEQFF
TRBD1	TRBV30	NA	TRBJ2-3	TGTGCCTGGAGGGTACAGGGGGCGCCCCCAGATACGCAGTATTTT	CAWRVQGAPPDTQYF
NA	TRBV18	NA	TRBJ2-7	TGTGCCAGCTCACCACCGGGAGTCGGTGAGCAGTACTTC	CASSPPGVGEQYF
TRBD2	TRBV29-1	NA	TRBJ2-1	TGCAGCGTTGAAGATCGTAGGACTAGCGGGGTGTACAATGAGCAGTTCTTC	CSVEDRRTSGVYNEQFF
NA	TRBV28	NA	TRBJ2-7	TGTGCCAGCCTCGGGAGTTTGACTTCCTACGAGCAGTACTTC	CASLGSLTSYEQYF
NA	TRBV7-9	NA	TRBJ2-3	TGTGCCACCTCTTGGGGGGACTCCCAGACAGATACGCAGTATTTT	CATSWGDSQTDTQYF
NA	TRBV4-2	NA	TRBJ2-3	TGTGCCAGCAGCCAAACAACAGATACGCAGTATTTT	CASSQTTDTQYF
NA	TRBV7-9	NA	TRBJ1-2	TGTGCCAGCAGCCCCGGAGGGGTATATGGCTACACCTTC	CASSPGGVYGYTF
NA	TRBV28	NA	TRBJ2-7	TGTGCCAGCAGTCCATTGGGGGCGGACGAGCAGTACTTC	CASSPLGADEQYF
TRBD2	TRBV6-2/TRBV6-3	NA	TRBJ2-1	TGTGCCAGCAGTTACCCTCCAGCTAGCGGGAGTAACAATGAGCAGTTCTTC	CASSYPPASGSNNEQFF
NA	TRBV7-9	few	TRBJ1-5	TGTGCCAGCAGCCCGGACAATCAGCCCCAGCATTTT	CASSPDNQPQHF
TRBD2	TRBV10-1	once	TRBJ2-1	TGCGCCAGCAGTGAGTCCTCCGCTAGCGGGAGGGGCAATGAGCAGTTCTTC	CASSESSASGRGNEQFF
TRBD2	TRBV19	NA	TRBJ2-3	TGTGCCAGTCACCCCGCAGCGGGAGGGGCAGATACGCAGTATTTT	CASHPAAGGADTQYF
NA	TRBV9	NA	TRBJ2-1	TGTGCCAGCAGCACCCAGACTAGCTACAATGAGCAGTTCTTC	CASSTQTSYNEQFF
NA	TRBV15	few	TRBJ1-2	TGTGCCACCAGCAGAGCTGGCAGGGGAGACTATGGCTACACCTTC	CATSRAGRGDYGYTF
NA	TRBV7-8	NA	TRBJ2-3	TGTGCCAGCAGCTTAGTTAATTGGGCCTCCACAGATACGCAGTATTTT	CASSLVNWASTDTQYF
NA	TRBV27	few	TRBJ1-3	TGTGCCAGCAGTTTAACACCTAGCTCTGGAAACACCATATATTTT	CASSLTPSSGNTIYF
NA	TRBV30	NA	TRBJ2-5	TGTGCCTGGAGTGTAAGGACAAGCCAAGAGACCCAGTACTTC	CAWSVRTSQETQYF
TRBD1	TRBV4-1	few	TRBJ1-6	TGCGCCAGCAGCCAAGATCCGGGACAGAACAATTCACCCCTCCACTTT	CASSQDPGQNNSPLHF
TRBD2	TRBV5-4	NA	TRBJ2-2	TGTGCCAGCAGCTCCGAGGGACTAGCGGGAGCCGGCGGGGAGCTGTTTTTT	CASSSEGLAGAGGELFF
TRBD2	TRBV7-9	NA	TRBJ2-5	TGTGCCAGCAGCCCCCGGATTTCCGGGACTAGAAAAGAGACCCAGTACTTC	CASSPRISGTRKETQYF
TRBD1	TRBV5-1	NA	TRBJ1-1	TGCGCCAGCAGCTGGGCCGGGACAGGGGGCTCCACTGAAGCTTTCTTT	CASSWAGTGGSTEAFF
TRBD2	TRBV28	NA	TRBJ2-1	TGTGCCAGCAAGGCTAGCGGCCTCAATGAGCAGTTCTTC	CASKASGLNEQFF
TRBD2	TRBV13	NA	TRBJ2-7	TGTGCCAGCAGCGGGACTAGCGGGAGTCACGAGCAGTACTTC	CASSGTSGSHEQYF
TRBD1	TRBV5-1	few	TRBJ2-7	TGCGCCAGCAGCTTCCGACAGGGGTCCGAGCAGTACTTC	CASSFRQGSEQYF
NA	TRBV5-8	NA	TRBJ1-1	TGTGCCAGCAGCTTGGAGGCCCTGAACACTGAAGCTTTCTTT	CASSLEALNTEAFF
TRBD1	TRBV24-1	NA	TRBJ2-3	TGTGCCACCGGAGTACAGGGGATGGGCACAGATACGCAGTATTTT	CATGVQGMGTDTQYF
TRBD1	TRBV7-8	NA	TRBJ2-3	TGTGCCAGCAGCCCGACAGGGAGTAGCACAGATACGCAGTATTTT	CASSPTGSSTDTQYF
NA	TRBV5-6	NA	TRBJ2-7	TGTGCCAGCAGCCTGGACACTTCCTACGAGCAGTACTTC	CASSLDTSYEQYF
NA	TRBV25-1	NA	TRBJ1-4	TGTGCCAGCTCCTTGGACAGTCCGAGTGAAAAACTGTTTTTT	CASSLDSPSEKLFF
NA	TRBV12-3/TRBV12-4	NA	TRBJ1-5	TGTGCCAGCAGTTTCCATGGGCCCCAGCATTTT	CASSFHGPQHF
NA	TRBV2	NA	TRBJ2-7	TGTGCCAGCAGTCCTCGGAGGAGTACCTACGAGCAGTACTTC	CASSPRRSTYEQYF
TRBD1	TRBV11-1	NA	TRBJ1-5	TGTGCCAGCAGTACAGGGGAACGGAATCAGCCCCAGCATTTT	CASSTGERNQPQHF
NA	TRBV11-2	NA	TRBJ2-7	TGTGCCACCGAGGGGGTGAGAGGAGGCGGCTCCTACGAGCAGTACTTC	CATEGVRGGGSYEQYF